Presented here are 27 T cell receptor beta chains from one specimen sequenced in a study of OX40 agonist ivuxolimab in advanced cancers. The table came from immunoSEQ multiplex PCR; TCRdb's copy has only in-frame clones and leaves some out. The sample yields about 50,000 clones, 87% seen once. The material sequenced was CD4+ or CD8+ T cells sorted from blood, taken in a trial of the OX40 agonist ivuxolimab. The receptor source for this set is an adult with an advanced solid tumor such as melanoma, head and neck, liver or kidney cancer.

The rearrangement links TRBV10-1 to TRBJ2-3; no firm D call. CDR3 size: 16 residues. CDR1 and CDR2 (germline): WNHNN, SYGVQD (reference sequence). The V gene lost 6 bases and the J gene lost 0 bases, with 16 bases spanning the gap. CDR3 sequence (DNA): TGCGCCAGCAGCTCGGTCTTCCCTCCTAGCACAGATACGCAGTATTTT. This translates into CASSSVFPPSTDTQYF.

V is TRBV29-1 and J is TRBJ1-2; a possible D gene is TRBD1 (5 bases). Germline CDR1 reads SQVTM; CDR2 reads ANQGSEA. V lost 6 bases and J 2 bases, leaving 10 bases between the germline ends. This CDR3 is 12 amino acids long. The CDR3: CSVFKGNYGYTF. As DNA, the CDR3 is TGCAGCGTCTTCAAGGGGAACTATGGCTACACCTTC.

This clone has only one observation. The rearrangement joins TRBV19 to TRBJ2-1; no definite D call. V gave up 10 bases and J gave up 0 bases, with 13 bases separating them. From germline, CDR1 is LNHDA and CDR2 SQIVND (reference sequence). CDR3 length: 14 residues. The CDR3 loop reads CATSIGSSYNEQFF. The CDR3 DNA follows: TGTGCCACCAGTATTGGAAGCTCCTACAATGAGCAGTTCTTC.

The gene calls are TRBV28 and TRBJ2-7; maybe TRBD1 (6 bases). Germline-derived CDR1 and CDR2 are MDHEN and SYDVKM. The CDR3 extends over 14 amino acids. With 8 bases removed from V and 3 bases from J, the gap between germline ends came to 17 bases. This CDR3 reads CASLGAQERYEQYF. The DNA for the CDR3 is TGTGCCAGCCTGGGGGCCCAGGAGCGCTACGAGCAGTACTTC.

Here the CDR3 DNA reads TGTGCCAGCAGCTCCGGGACTAGCGGCCCTGCCAGGGAGACCCAGTACTTC. This encodes CASSSGTSGPARETQYF. J is TRBJ2-5 and V is TRBV5-6, with 11 bases aligning to TRBD2. CDR1 and CDR2 (germline): SGHDT, YYEEEE. The CDR3 spans 17 residues. V lost 3 bases to trimming and J lost 5 bases; unmatched junction nucleotides: 12.

This clone was observed once. V gene TRBV2 combines with J gene TRBJ1-4; 10 bases are a match to TRBD1. The germline CDR1 and CDR2 sequences are SNHLY and FYNNEI. The CDR3 spans 14 residues. The junction had 6 bases not matched to a gene; V was cut back by 6 bases and J by 8 bases. As DNA, the CDR3 is TGTGCCAGCAGCCGACAGGGGGCAGACGAAAAACTGTTTTTT. Its protein product is CASSRQGADEKLFF.

The genes are TRBV10-3 and TRBJ1-5, with no clear D. CDR1 and CDR2 (germline): ENHRY, SYGVKD. The CDR3 covers 13 residues. V was pared by 4 bases and J by 4 bases, with 8 bases between. This CDR3 reads CAISVDPNQPQHF. The CDR3 DNA sequence: TGTGCCATCAGTGTGGACCCTAATCAGCCCCAGCATTTT.

J is TRBJ1-3 and V is TRBV6-1; 7 positions agree with TRBD1. Germline V gene sequence: CDR1 MNHNS, CDR2 SASEGT. This CDR3 has 13 residues. The trim removed 5 bases at V and 4 bases at J, leaving 2 bases unmatched. DNA for the CDR3: TGTGCCAGCAGTAGGGGGCACGGAAACACCATATATTTT. Protein: CASSRGHGNTIYF.

The chain is built from TRBV5-1 and TRBJ2-5; 12 bases match TRBD2. Germline CDR1 SGHRS, CDR2 YFSETQ. Trimming cost V 0 bases and J 5 bases; bases outside gene matches: 11. The CDR3 has 18 amino acids. In DNA, the CDR3 is TGCGCCAGCAGCTTGGGGGCTAGCGGGAGGGCCGGTCGGGAGACCCAGTACTTC. Protein product: CASSLGASGRAGRETQYF.

This clone occurred once. This sequence joins TRBV5-3 and TRBJ2-3; 12 bases fit TRBD2. TRBV5-3 is an ORF, and what it does is uncertain. The CDR3 extends over 19 amino acids. Trimming took 4 bases from V and 0 from J; bases not matched to a gene: 12. The DNA for the CDR3 is TGTGCCAGAAGCCTTCACTACTGGACTAGCGGGGCTAGCACAGATACGCAGTATTTT. As protein: CARSLHYWTSGASTDTQYF.

The gene calls are TRBV5-4 and TRBJ2-1; 11 bases match TRBD1. The CDR3 length is 15 residues. The germline V gene has CDR1 SGHNT and CDR2 YYREEE (reference sequence). V lost 4 bases to trimming and J lost 4 bases; unmatched junction nucleotides: 4. The CDR3 loop is CASSQGQGVYNEQFF. DNA of the CDR3: TGTGCCAGCAGCCAGGGACAGGGGGTTTACAATGAGCAGTTCTTC.

The genes are TRBV11-2 and TRBJ1-2, with TRBD1 identical over 9 bases. Germline-derived CDR1 and CDR2 are SGHAT and FQNNGV. This CDR3 comprises 17 residues. V was pared by 2 bases and J by 7 bases, with 14 bases of the junction left unmatched. CDR3 amino acids: CASSLSITGGVSGGYTF. CDR3 sequence (DNA): TGTGCCAGCAGCTTATCTATAACAGGGGGCGTTAGCGGTGGCTACACCTTC.

The rearrangement uses TRBV19 and TRBJ1-1, with D tentatively TRBD1 (5 bases). The CDR3 is made up of 13 amino acids. V was shortened by 1 base and J by 5 bases, with 8 bases between the two germline ends. Germline CDR1 is LNHDA and CDR2 is SQIVND (reference sequence). CDR3 sequence reads: CASSIVRVTEAFF. The CDR3 bases are TGTGCCAGTAGTATAGTCAGGGTTACTGAAGCTTTCTTT.

The genes are TRBV6-5 and TRBJ2-1; D is possibly TRBD2 (6 bases). The V gene lost 5 bases and the J gene lost 7 bases, with 12 bases spanning the gap. Looked up from germline, CDR1 is MNHEY and CDR2 is SVGAGI. This CDR3 spans 13 amino acids. The CDR3 loop is CASSRGSGNEQFF. The CDR3, as DNA: TGTGCCAGCAGTCGAGGGAGCGGGAATGAGCAGTTCTTC.

V gene TRBV5-5 combines with J gene TRBJ2-7; TRBD1 aligns across 11 bases. The CDR3 is 14 residues long. Trimming at V came to 6 bases and at J to 7 bases, leaving 9 bases not matched to a gene. Germline values: CDR1 SGHKS, CDR2 YYEKEE (reference sequence). DNA for the CDR3: TGTGCCAGCATCTCCGGACAGGGGGCGTTTGAGCAGTACTTC. It codes for CASISGQGAFEQYF.

The CDR3 DNA sequence: TGTGCCAGCAGTACGAGGGGGGGAGGGACTGAAGCTTTCTTT. Protein: CASSTRGGGTEAFF. V gene TRBV2 combines with J gene TRBJ1-1; D perhaps matches TRBD1 (6 bases). The CDR3 has 14 amino acids. Per germline, CDR1 SNHLY and CDR2 FYNNEI. With 5 bases removed from V and 5 bases from J, the gap between germline ends came to 15 bases.

On this clone: Other nucleotide sequences in the sample specify the same CDR3. CDR3 DNA: TGTGCCAGCAGCGACAGCACAGATACGCAGTATTTT. Protein: CASSDSTDTQYF. This chain links TRBV7-3 with TRBJ2-3; D is undetermined. V was pared by 5 bases and J by 0 bases, with 3 bases between. The CDR3 is made up of 12 amino acids. Germline V lookup: CDR1 SGHTA, CDR2 FQGTGA.

This CDR3 reads CASSVGDSDEQFF. The CDR3 nucleotides read TGTGCCAGCAGCGTAGGGGACTCAGATGAGCAGTTCTTC. The chain links TRBV9 to TRBJ2-1, with D possibly being TRBD2 (6 bases). Trimming removed 0 bases from V and 8 bases from J, with 9 bases in between. Germline CDR1 is SGDLS and CDR2 is YYNGEE. This CDR3 spans 13 amino acids.

This clone was detected once. The genes are TRBV28 and TRBJ1-2, with 9 bases matching TRBD1. Germline loops: CDR1 MDHEN, CDR2 SYDVKM. V shed 6 bases, J shed 6 bases, and the junction held 11 bases outside the gene matches. The CDR3 is 15 residues long. CDR3 region: CASSVFDRGSNGYTF. In DNA form, the CDR3 reads TGTGCCAGCAGCGTCTTTGACAGGGGGTCGAATGGCTACACCTTC.

The V gene is TRBV15, the J gene TRBJ1-3, with no clear D. Germline CDR1 reads LNHNV; CDR2 reads YYDKDF (reference sequence). The CDR3 consists of 17 residues. Trimming cost V 0 bases and J 0 bases, with 12 bases left between them. CDR3 sequence (DNA): TGTGCCACCAGCAGAGAACTGGCAACTGACTCTGGAAACACCATATATTTT. Protein sequence: CATSRELATDSGNTIYF. Filled out from reference TRBV15 and TRBJ1-3, the complete variable domain reads DAMVIQNPRYQVTQFGKPVTLSCSQTLNHNVMYWYQQKSSQAPKLLFHYYDKDFNNEADTPDNFQSRRPNTSFCFLDIRSPGLGDTAMYLCATSRELATDSGNTIYFGEGSWLTVV.

The chain carries TRBV27 and TRBJ2-6; TRBD2 is a possible D gene (6 bases). V lost 8 bases and J lost 1, with 9 bases in between. CDR1 and CDR2 from the germline V gene are MNHEY and SMNVEV (reference sequence). CDR3 size: 14 residues. This CDR3 reads CASGAGSGANVLTF. The CDR3 DNA sequence: TGTGCCAGCGGGGCGGGGTCTGGGGCCAACGTCCTGACTTTC.

The chain is built from TRBV5-1 and TRBJ2-7; D possibly corresponds to TRBD2 (5 bases). The CDR3 is 13 amino acids. V shed 1 base and J shed 3 bases, with 8 bases lying between them. Germline V lookup: CDR1 SGHRS, CDR2 YFSETQ. CDR3 region: CASSLSGGYEQYF. CDR3 DNA sequence: TGCGCCAGCAGCTTGAGCGGAGGCTACGAGCAGTACTTC.

The chain has TRBV7-2 and TRBJ2-7, with D tentatively TRBD2 (5 bases). This CDR3 has 16 amino acids. Germline V gene lookup returns CDR1 SGHTA and CDR2 FQGNSA. V lost 1 base, J lost 0 bases, and 13 bases lay in between. The CDR3 DNA follows: TGTGCCAGCAGCTTAGTCGGCAGAGGGAGCTCCTACGAGCAGTACTTC. Encoded protein: CASSLVGRGSSYEQYF. Based on the CDR3 plus reference TRBV7-2 and TRBJ2-7, the full variable domain is GAGVSQSPSNKVTEKGKDVELRCDPISGHTALYWYRQSLGQGLEFLIYFQGNSAPDKSGLPSDRFSAERTGGSVSTLTIQRTQQEDSAVYLCASSLVGRGSSYEQYFGPGTRLTVT.

This chain links TRBV5-6 with TRBJ2-7; D unresolved. This CDR3 comprises 12 residues. V lost 6 bases, J lost 4 bases, and 11 bases lay in between. CDR1 and CDR2 (germline): SGHDT, YYEEEE. CDR3: CASNPFGYEQYF. The CDR3 nucleotides read TGTGCCAGCAACCCTTTCGGGTACGAGCAGTACTTC.

The J gene is TRBJ2-5, the V gene TRBV4-1, with 10 positions matching TRBD1. There are 17 residues in the CDR3. Germline CDR1 and CDR2: MGHRA and YSYEKL. J gave up 2 bases and V 2 bases, and 8 bases lay outside the gene matches. CDR3 residues: CASSQMSGTGVQETQYF. For the CDR3, the DNA is TGCGCCAGCAGCCAAATGAGCGGGACAGGGGTACAAGAGACCCAGTACTTC.

The J gene is TRBJ1-1, the V gene TRBV18, with no clear D. Trimming shortened V by 6 bases and J by 0 bases, and 8 bases separated the two germline ends. This CDR3 comprises 13 residues. The germline V gene has CDR1 KGHSH and CDR2 LQKENI. CDR3 nucleotide sequence: TGTGCCAGCTCCCCCGGTGTGAACACTGAAGCTTTCTTT. It is translated as CASSPGVNTEAFF.

V and J are TRBV7-3 and TRBJ2-3, with D perhaps given as TRBD1 or TRBD2 (5 bases each). This CDR3 contains 14 residues. Germline V lookup: CDR1 SGHTA, CDR2 FQGTGA. Trimming took 6 bases from V and 8 from J, leaving 18 bases between them. This CDR3 reads CASSPGRTPGTQYF. CDR3 nucleotides: TGTGCCAGCAGTCCGGGACGGACCCCGGGTACGCAGTATTTT. The full variable domain, rest sourced from reference TRBV7-3 and TRBJ2-3, is GAGVSQTPSNKVTEKGKYVELRCDPISGHTALYWYRQSLGQGPEFLIYFQGTGAADDSGLPNDRFFAVRPEGSVSTLKIQRTERGDSAVYLCASSPGRTPGTQYFGPGTRLTVL.